The clone carrying this T cell receptor beta chain was seen just once. Its antigen is unknown. Per germline, CDR1 LNHDA and CDR2 SQIVND (reference sequence). The CDR3 extends over 14 amino acids. With 3 bases removed from V and 0 bases from J, the gap between germline ends came to 7 bases. This sample stems from a study of shared clonotypes between healthy human individuals. TCRdb's copy holds only in-frame clones and misses some; the assay was immunoSEQ multiplex PCR. The sample consists of about 450,000 clones, around 80% of them appearing once. Study findings and constraints: The sole specimen, blood, was sampled, and tissue repertoires likely differ.

The receptor was isolated from a woman in her 40s in good health. Some clones in this sample may be carry-over from other donors' samples. The chain combines TRBV19 with TRBJ2-3; D remains unclear. The specimen was PBMCs. CDR3 in amino acids: CASSIELSTDTQYF. In DNA, the CDR3 is TGTGCCAGTAGTATCGAACTAAGCACAGATACGCAGTATTTT.